The clone carrying this TCR beta chain was detected once. Antigen specificity is unknown. Having been cultured for 9 to 11 days, the cells underwent CD4+ T cell isolation. The participants, recipients of two vaccine doses, got either BNT162b2 or mRNA-1273. Vaccine recipients had no previous SARS-CoV-2 infection; their nucleocapsid antibodies were negative. This specimen belongs to a study of vaccination effects on CD4 cells after COVID-19. Whole-study results and caveats: Early timepoints after infection were absent, and convalescent patients were few in the study.

Generated by immunoSEQ multiplex PCR, the TCRdb table keeps only in-frame clones and is missing some. The sample lists roughly 40,000 clones, around two thirds seen once, with more than 7% in the top ten. Germline V gene lookup returns CDR1 LNHDA and CDR2 SQIVND (reference sequence). The CDR3 contains 17 residues. With 3 bases clipped from V and 6 bases from J, the junction kept 16 bases outside the gene matches. The specimen comprised CD4+ T cells from PBMCs cultured without peptide, sampled after COVID-19 vaccination. The V call is TRBV19, the J call TRBJ1-2; 7 bases fit TRBD1. The sequence was collected from a human donor who received a COVID-19 vaccine. The CDR3 loop is CASSILDQGVRIDGYTF. The DNA for the CDR3 is TGTGCCAGTAGTATCCTAGATCAGGGGGTGCGGATAGATGGCTACACCTTC. The full variable domain, in which reference TRBV19 and TRBJ1-2 provide the parts outside the CDR3, is DGGITQSPKYLFRKEGQNVTLSCEQNLNHDAMYWYRQDPGQGLRLIYYSQIVNDFQKGDIAEGYSVSREKKESFPLTVTSAQKNPTAFYLCASSILDQGVRIDGYTFGSGTRLTVV.